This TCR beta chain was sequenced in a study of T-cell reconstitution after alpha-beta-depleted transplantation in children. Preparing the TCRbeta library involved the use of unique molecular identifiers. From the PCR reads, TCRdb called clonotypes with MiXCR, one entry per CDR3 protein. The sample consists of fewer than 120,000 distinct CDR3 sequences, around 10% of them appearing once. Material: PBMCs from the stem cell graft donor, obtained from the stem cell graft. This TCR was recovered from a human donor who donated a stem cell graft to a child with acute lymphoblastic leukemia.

CDR3 sequence reads: CASRRTSGSTDTQYF. For the CDR3, the DNA is TGTGCCAGCAGAAGGACTAGCGGGAGCACAGATACGCAGTATTTT. The chain links TRBV28 to TRBJ2-3, with 11 bases fitting TRBD2. After removal of 6 bases from V and 0 bases from J, the junction contained 2 bases not matched to a gene. CDR1 is MDHEN and CDR2 is SYDVKM in the germline V gene. The length of the CDR3 is 15 residues.